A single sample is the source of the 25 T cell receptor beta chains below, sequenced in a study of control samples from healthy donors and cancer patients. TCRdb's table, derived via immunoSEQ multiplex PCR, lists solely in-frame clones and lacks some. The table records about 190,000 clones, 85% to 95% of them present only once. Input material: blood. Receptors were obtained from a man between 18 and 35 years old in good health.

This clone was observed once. CDR3 residues: CSVGQDLNYGYTF. CDR3 coding DNA: TGCAGCGTGGGACAAGACCTTAACTATGGCTACACCTTC. The chain combines TRBV29-1 with TRBJ1-2; TRBD1 might be the D (6 bases). Trimming stripped 6 bases from V and 1 base from J, with 12 bases between. Germline V CDR1 and CDR2: SQVTM, ANQGSEA. The CDR3 is 13 amino acids.

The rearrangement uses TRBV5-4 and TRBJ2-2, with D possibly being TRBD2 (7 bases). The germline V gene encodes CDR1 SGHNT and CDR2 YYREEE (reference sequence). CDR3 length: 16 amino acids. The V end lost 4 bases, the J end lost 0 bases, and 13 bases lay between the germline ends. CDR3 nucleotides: TGTGCCAGCAGCCCGGTAGGGGGGGCGAACACCGGGGAGCTGTTTTTT. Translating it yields CASSPVGGANTGELFF.

The CDR3 coding sequence is TGCACCAGCAGCCAGCTGATCGGGGGGGACACAGATACGCAGTATTTT. This encodes CTSSQLIGGDTDTQYF. The chain employs TRBV1 and TRBJ2-3; the listed D gene, TRBD2, was not tested against the DNA. TRBV1 is an annotated pseudogene. There are 16 residues in the CDR3.

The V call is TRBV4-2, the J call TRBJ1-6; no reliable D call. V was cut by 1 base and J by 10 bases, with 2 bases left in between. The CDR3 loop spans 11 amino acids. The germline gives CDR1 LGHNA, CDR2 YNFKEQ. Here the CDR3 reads CASSQGSPLHF. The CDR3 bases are TGTGCCAGCAGCCAAGGATCACCCCTCCACTTT.

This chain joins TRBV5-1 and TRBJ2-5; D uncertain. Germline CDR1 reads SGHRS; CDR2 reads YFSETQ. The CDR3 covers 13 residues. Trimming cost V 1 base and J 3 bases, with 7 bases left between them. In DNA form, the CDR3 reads TGCGCCAGCAGCTTGAAGTGGGAAGAGACCCAGTACTTC. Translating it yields CASSLKWEETQYF.

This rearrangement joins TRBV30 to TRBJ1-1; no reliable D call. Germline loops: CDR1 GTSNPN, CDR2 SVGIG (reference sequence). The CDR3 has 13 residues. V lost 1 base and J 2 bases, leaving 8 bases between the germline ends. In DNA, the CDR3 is TGTGCCTGGAGTGACGTTGGAAACACTGAAGCTTTCTTT. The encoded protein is CAWSDVGNTEAFF.

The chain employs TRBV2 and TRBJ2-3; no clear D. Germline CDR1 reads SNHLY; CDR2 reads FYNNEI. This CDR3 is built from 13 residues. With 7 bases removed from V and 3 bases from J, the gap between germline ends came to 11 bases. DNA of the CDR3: TGTGCCAGCACATTTTATGTGACAGATACGCAGTATTTT. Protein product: CASTFYVTDTQYF.

The CDR3 sequence: CASSPGQGHGYTF. CDR3 in DNA: TGTGCCAGCTCACCAGGACAGGGGCATGGCTACACCTTC. The chain recombines TRBV18 with TRBJ1-2, with TRBD1 matching 9 bases. Germline V CDR1 and CDR2: KGHSH, LQKENI. The CDR3 extends over 13 amino acids. V lost 2 bases to trimming and J lost 6 bases; unmatched junction nucleotides: 1.

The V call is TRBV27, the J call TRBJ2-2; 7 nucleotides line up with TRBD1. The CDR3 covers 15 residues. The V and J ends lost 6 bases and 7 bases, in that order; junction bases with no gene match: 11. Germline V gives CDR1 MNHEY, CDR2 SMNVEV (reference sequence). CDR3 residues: CASSPRGRAGGELFF. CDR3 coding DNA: TGTGCCAGCAGCCCAAGGGGGCGCGCGGGCGGGGAGCTGTTTTTT.

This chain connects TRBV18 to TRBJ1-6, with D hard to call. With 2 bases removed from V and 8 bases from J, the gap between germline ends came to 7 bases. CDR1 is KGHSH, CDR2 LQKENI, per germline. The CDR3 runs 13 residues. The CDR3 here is CASSPERDSPLHF. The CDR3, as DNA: TGTGCCAGCTCACCAGAGAGGGATTCACCCCTCCACTTT.

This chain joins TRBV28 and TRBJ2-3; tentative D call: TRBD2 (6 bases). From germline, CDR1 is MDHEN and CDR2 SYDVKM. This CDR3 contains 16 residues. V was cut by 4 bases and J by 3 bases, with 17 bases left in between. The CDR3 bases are TGTGCCAGCAGTTCCCCCTGGAGACTAGGAACAGATACGCAGTATTTT. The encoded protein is CASSSPWRLGTDTQYF.

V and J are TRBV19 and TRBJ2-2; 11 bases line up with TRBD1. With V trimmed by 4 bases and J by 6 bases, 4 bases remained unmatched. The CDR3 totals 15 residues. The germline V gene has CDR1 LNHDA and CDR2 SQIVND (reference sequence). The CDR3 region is CASSTGTGGAGELFF. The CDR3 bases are TGTGCCAGTAGTACCGGGACAGGGGGTGCCGGGGAGCTGTTTTTT.

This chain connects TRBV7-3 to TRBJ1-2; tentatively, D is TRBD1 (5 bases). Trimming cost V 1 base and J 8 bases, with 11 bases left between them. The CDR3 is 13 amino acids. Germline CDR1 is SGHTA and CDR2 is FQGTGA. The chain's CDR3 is CASSLNGALGYTF. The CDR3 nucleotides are TGTGCCAGCAGCTTAAACGGGGCGCTCGGCTACACCTTC.

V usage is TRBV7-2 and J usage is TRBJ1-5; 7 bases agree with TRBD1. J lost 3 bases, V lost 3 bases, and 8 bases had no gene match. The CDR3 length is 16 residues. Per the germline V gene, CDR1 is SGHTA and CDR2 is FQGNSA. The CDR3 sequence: CASSLGQTSFNQPQHF. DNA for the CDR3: TGTGCCAGCAGCTTGGGACAGACCAGCTTCAATCAGCCCCAGCATTTT.

The CDR3 sequence: CAWSGGRGVDNEQFF. For the CDR3, the DNA is TGTGCCTGGAGTGGTGGGCGGGGGGTGGACAATGAGCAGTTCTTC. The chain links TRBV30 to TRBJ2-1, with 8 positions matching TRBD2. The CDR3 length is 15 residues. After removal of 1 base from V and 5 bases from J, the junction contained 7 bases not matched to a gene. The V gene's germline CDR1 is GTSNPN and CDR2 SVGIG (reference sequence). The full variable domain, its missing parts supplied by reference TRBV30 and TRBJ2-1, is SQTIHQWPATLVQPVGSPLSLECTVEGTSNPNLYWYRQAAGRGLQLLFYSVGIGQISSEVPQNLSASRPQDRQFILSSKKLLLSDSGFYLCAWSGGRGVDNEQFFGPGTRLTVL.

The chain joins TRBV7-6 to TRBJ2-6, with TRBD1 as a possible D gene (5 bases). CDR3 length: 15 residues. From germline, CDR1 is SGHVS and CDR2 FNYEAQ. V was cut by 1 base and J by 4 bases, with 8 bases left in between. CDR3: CASSLEGPGANVLTF. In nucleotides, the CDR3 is TGTGCCAGCAGCTTAGAGGGGCCCGGGGCCAACGTCCTGACTTTC.

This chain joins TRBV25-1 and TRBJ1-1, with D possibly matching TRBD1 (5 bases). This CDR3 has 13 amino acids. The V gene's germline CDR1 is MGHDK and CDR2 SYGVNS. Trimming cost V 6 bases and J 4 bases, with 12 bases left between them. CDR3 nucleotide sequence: TGTGCCAGCAGGAGGGGAGGGATCACTGAAGCTTTCTTT. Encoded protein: CASRRGGITEAFF.

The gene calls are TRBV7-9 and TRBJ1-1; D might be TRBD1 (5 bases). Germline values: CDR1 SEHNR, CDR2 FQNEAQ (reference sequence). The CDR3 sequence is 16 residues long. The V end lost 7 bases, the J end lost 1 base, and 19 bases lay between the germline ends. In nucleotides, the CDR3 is TGTGCCAGCACCAAGGTTAGGGGCGCGGGGAACACTGAAGCTTTCTTT. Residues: CASTKVRGAGNTEAFF. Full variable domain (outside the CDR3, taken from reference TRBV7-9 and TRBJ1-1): DTGVSQNPRHKITKRGQNVTFRCDPISEHNRLYWYRQTLGQGPEFLTYFQNEAQLEKSRLLSDRFSAERPKGSFSTLEIQRTEQGDSAMYLCASTKVRGAGNTEAFFGQGTRLTVV.

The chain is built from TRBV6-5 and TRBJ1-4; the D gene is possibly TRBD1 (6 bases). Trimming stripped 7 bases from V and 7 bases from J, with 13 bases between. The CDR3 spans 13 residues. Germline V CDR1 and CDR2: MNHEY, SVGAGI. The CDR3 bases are TGTGCCAGCACCAGAAGCAGGGGTGAAAAACTGTTTTTT. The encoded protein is CASTRSRGEKLFF.

The CDR3 here is CATSDLGRGDEQYF. The CDR3 region has the DNA TGTGCCACCAGTGATTTGGGACGGGGTGACGAGCAGTACTTC. This chain links TRBV24-1 with TRBJ2-7; a weak D match, TRBD2 (5 bases). This CDR3 has 14 amino acids. V lost 0 bases, J lost 5 bases, and 10 bases lay in between. Per the germline V gene, CDR1 is KGHDR and CDR2 is SFDVKD.

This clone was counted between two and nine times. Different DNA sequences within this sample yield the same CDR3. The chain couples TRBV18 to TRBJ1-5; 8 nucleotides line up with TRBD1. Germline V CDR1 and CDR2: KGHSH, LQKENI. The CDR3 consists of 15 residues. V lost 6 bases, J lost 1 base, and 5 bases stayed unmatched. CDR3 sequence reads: CASSPTGASNQPQHF. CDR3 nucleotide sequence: TGTGCCAGCTCCCCGACAGGGGCGAGCAATCAGCCCCAGCATTTT.

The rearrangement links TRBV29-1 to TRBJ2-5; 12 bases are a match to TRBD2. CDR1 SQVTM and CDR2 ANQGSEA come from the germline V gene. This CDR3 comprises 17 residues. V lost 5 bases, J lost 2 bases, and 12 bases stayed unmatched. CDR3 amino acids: CSVPGVIGLAGQETQYF. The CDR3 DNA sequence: TGCAGCGTTCCAGGGGTAATTGGACTAGCGGGGCAAGAGACCCAGTACTTC.

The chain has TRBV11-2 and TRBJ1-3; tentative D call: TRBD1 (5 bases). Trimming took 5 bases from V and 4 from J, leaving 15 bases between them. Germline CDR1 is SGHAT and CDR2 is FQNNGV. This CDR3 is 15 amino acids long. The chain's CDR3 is CASSVSGGSGNTIYF. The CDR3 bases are TGTGCCAGCAGCGTTAGTGGGGGATCCGGAAACACCATATATTTT.

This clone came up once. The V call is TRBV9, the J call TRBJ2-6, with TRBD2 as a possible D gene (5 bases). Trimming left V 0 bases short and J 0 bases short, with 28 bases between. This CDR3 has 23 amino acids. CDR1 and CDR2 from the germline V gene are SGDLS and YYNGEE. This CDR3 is CASSVARSGKSGRITSGANVLTF. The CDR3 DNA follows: TGTGCCAGCAGCGTAGCACGGTCGGGGAAGTCAGGCCGGATTACCTCTGGGGCCAACGTCCTGACTTTC.

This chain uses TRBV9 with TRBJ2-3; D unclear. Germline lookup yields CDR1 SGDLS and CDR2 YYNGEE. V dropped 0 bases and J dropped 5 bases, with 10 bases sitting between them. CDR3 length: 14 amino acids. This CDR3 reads CASSVGADQDTQYF. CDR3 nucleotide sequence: TGTGCCAGCAGCGTAGGCGCAGATCAAGATACGCAGTATTTT. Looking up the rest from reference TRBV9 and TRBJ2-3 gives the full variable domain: DSGVTQTPKHLITATGQRVTLRCSPRSGDLSVYWYQQSLDQGLQFLIQYYNGEERAKGNILERFSAQQFPDLHSELNLSSLELGDSALYFCASSVGADQDTQYFGPGTRLTVL.